This section outlines one T cell receptor beta chain sequence together with its context. There is no known antigen for this receptor. No base qualities exist here, and no much larger clone lies one base off it. Patients with a history of autoimmune disease or receiving systemic immunosuppression were excluded from the trial. Peripheral blood for TCR sequencing was collected from all dose cohorts at baseline, on cycle 4 day 1, and on cycle 7 day 1. Samples came from an open-label, multicenter, first-in-human phase I dose-escalation trial of ivuxolimab. Adults with locally advanced or metastatic head and neck squamous cell, hepatocellular, melanoma or renal cell carcinoma were enrolled in the trial. Before TCR sequencing, CD4+ T cells and CD8+ T cells were sorted from peripheral blood as separate populations. As encoded in the germline V gene, CDR1 is SGDLS while CDR2 is YYNGEE. V and J lose 0 bases and 10 bases, and a span of 10 bases separates them. The CDR3 starts with the cysteine, ends with the phenylalanine, and has 12 residues. Here the CDR3 DNA is all that survives: 36 bases in frame from base 1.

This entry comes from a study of OX40 agonist ivuxolimab in advanced cancers. Concerning the study at large: The costimulatory receptor OX40 (CD134) was targeted by ivuxolimab, a fully human IgG2 agonistic monoclonal antibody. Partial responses occurred in three dose-escalation patients, of whom one had hepatocellular carcinoma and two had cutaneous melanoma. In the dose-escalation cohort, approximately 80% of patients were male, and the mean age was 60 years with a range of roughly 23 to 79. The monotherapy dose-escalation portion (N of about 49 patients) of the phase I ivuxolimab trial is reported in the paper. The point of sequencing TCRbeta in the periphery was to test whether ivuxolimab changed TCR sequence diversity and drove clonal T-cell expansion. Intravenous ivuxolimab was administered to patients every 2 weeks at six dose levels: 0.01, 0.1, 0.3, 1.5, 3 and 10 mg/kg. Prior anti-PD-1, anti-PD-L1 or anti-CTLA-4 therapy was permitted, and 40% of dose-escalation patients had received checkpoint inhibitors. Of the roughly 53 patients in dose escalation, some 20 had hepatocellular carcinoma, about 15 had melanoma, 9 had renal cell carcinoma and 9 had head and neck cancer. General findings and caveats noted by the study authors: Antigen specificity was not determined for the clonally expanded peripheral T cells. In the 0.1-3.0 mg/kg groups, partial responders had among the lowest normalized peripheral clonal expansion, particularly in CD8+ T cells. After ivuxolimab, expanded clones were on average more numerous among CD8+ T cells than among CD4+ T cells. At doses of 0.1 to 3.0 mg/kg, clonal expansion of both CD4+ and CD8+ blood T cells was observed from baseline to week 6. Low levels of normalized T-cell clonal expansion were also seen in some patients who did not respond.

To sequence the TCRbeta CDR3 region, genomic DNA was isolated from the sorted cells. TCRbeta CDR3 regions were sequenced using the immunoSEQ Assay. In TCRdb, the immuneACCESS table is reduced to in-frame sequences with V and J assigned. These tables do not hold every clone; where another copy was compared, an unresolved V gene accounts for under half, and the others remain unexplained. Across this sample there are about 69,000 clones, with about 89% seen only once. 0.25% to 0.3% of the sample is held by the ten biggest clonotypes. The chain is made from TRBV9 and TRBJ1-1, with the D gene uncertain. This TCR was sampled from an adult with an advanced solid tumor such as melanoma, head and neck, liver or kidney cancer. The starting material was CD4+ or CD8+ T cells sorted from blood, obtained in a trial of the OX40 agonist ivuxolimab. The DNA sequence is as follows: TGTGCCAGCAGCGTAGGCCAGGAGGCAGCTTTCTTT. Translated, this gives CASSVGQEAAFF. The entire variable domain, with the stretches around the CDR3 drawn from the reference TRBV9 and TRBJ1-1 proteins, is DSGVTQTPKHLITATGQRVTLRCSPRSGDLSVYWYQQSLDQGLQFLIQYYNGEERAKGNILERFSAQQFPDLHSELNLSSLELGDSALYFCASSVGQEAAFFGQGTRLTVV.